Below, 20 T cell receptor beta chains from the same sample are listed, as sequenced in a study of shared clonotypes between healthy human individuals. The repertoire was sequenced with immunoSEQ multiplex PCR; TCRdb's copy has only in-frame clones and lacks some. The sample yields some 1,400,000 clones, over 95% seen once. Sequenced: naive CD4+ T cells sorted from blood. Specified subset: CD45RA+ positively selected. The origin of the receptors is a man aged 30 to 39 in good health.

The J gene is TRBJ2-1, the V gene TRBV19, with unresolved D. The V and J ends lost 7 bases and 5 bases respectively, with 15 bases between them. CDR3 length equals 14 residues. In germline, CDR1 is LNHDA, CDR2 SQIVND (reference sequence). Written as DNA, the CDR3 is TGTGCCAGTAATGACCCTTGGACCGACAATGAGCAGTTCTTC. Its protein is CASNDPWTDNEQFF.

In this sample, this clone turned up a few times. V gene TRBV7-3 combines with J gene TRBJ2-1; D unresolved. Per germline, CDR1 SGHTA and CDR2 FQGTGA. This CDR3 is built from 13 residues. Trimming left V 1 base short and J 8 bases short, with 9 bases between. In nucleotides, the CDR3 is TGTGCCAGCAGCTTAAGCAGCATGCATGAGCAGTTCTTC. Protein: CASSLSSMHEQFF.

V and J are TRBV5-4 and TRBJ2-1; TRBD2 matches 7 bases. The CDR3 consists of 16 residues. The ends lost 0 bases at V and 1 base at J; junction bases unmatched: 4. The germline V gene has CDR1 SGHNT and CDR2 YYREEE (reference sequence). CDR3 DNA: TGTGCCAGCAGCTTGGGGGCTAGCGGTTCCTACAATGAGCAGTTCTTC. As protein: CASSLGASGSYNEQFF.

This CDR3 reads CASSVTGIGYGYTF. DNA for the CDR3: TGTGCCAGCAGTGTTACAGGGATCGGCTATGGCTACACCTTC. This sequence joins TRBV25-1 and TRBJ1-2; D is perhaps TRBD1 (6 bases). This CDR3 comprises 14 residues. Trimming took 4 bases from V and 4 from J, leaving 13 bases between them. Germline CDR1 reads MGHDK; CDR2 reads SYGVNS.

The gene calls are TRBV12-5 and TRBJ1-1; TRBD1 matches 8 bases. CDR3 size: 14 residues. With 6 bases clipped from V and 1 base from J, the junction kept 4 bases outside the gene matches. CDR1 and CDR2 from the germline V gene are LGHNT and FRNRAP. The chain's CDR3 is CASGAGQGNTEAFF. CDR3 nucleotides: TGTGCTAGTGGAGCAGGACAGGGGAACACTGAAGCTTTCTTT.

The rearrangement links TRBV9 to TRBJ2-1; 10 nucleotides align to TRBD2. J was trimmed by 5 bases and V by 6 bases; bases with no gene match: 5. CDR3 length equals 14 residues. The germline V gene encodes CDR1 SGDLS and CDR2 YYNGEE. The CDR3 DNA is TGTGCCAGCAACGCACTAGCGGGGAACAATGAGCAGTTCTTC. This sequence encodes CASNALAGNNEQFF.

J is TRBJ2-2 and V is TRBV6-5, with TRBD2 matching 10 bases. V lost 2 bases, J lost 6 bases, and 3 bases stayed unmatched. CDR1 is MNHEY, CDR2 SVGAGI, per germline. This CDR3 spans 15 amino acids. CDR3 sequence reads: CASSYLAGVSGELFF. In nucleotides, the CDR3 is TGTGCCAGCAGTTACCTAGCGGGAGTTTCCGGGGAGCTGTTTTTT.

The chain employs TRBV9 and TRBJ1-1; D possibly corresponds to TRBD1 (5 bases). Per the germline V gene, CDR1 is SGDLS and CDR2 is YYNGEE. Trimming cost V 6 bases and J 2 bases, with 14 bases left between them. The CDR3 consists of 14 residues. This CDR3 reads CASNRGIRNTEAFF. The CDR3, as DNA: TGTGCCAGCAATAGGGGAATACGCAACACTGAAGCTTTCTTT.

This clone has a single count. The rearrangement joins TRBV5-1 to TRBJ2-7; possible D gene TRBD1, 5 bases. Germline CDR1 and CDR2: SGHRS and YFSETQ. The CDR3 sequence is 18 residues long. Trimming removed 0 bases from V and 2 bases from J, with 21 bases in between. CDR3 amino acids: CASSLALWTSDKAYEQYF. The CDR3 coding sequence is TGCGCCAGCAGCTTGGCCCTTTGGACAAGCGATAAAGCCTACGAGCAGTACTTC. Using reference TRBV5-1 and TRBJ2-7 for the parts outside the CDR3, the full variable domain is KAGVTQTPRYLIKTRGQQVTLSCSPISGHRSVSWYQQTPGQGLQFLFEYFSETQRNKGNFPGRFSGRQFSNSRSEMNVSTLELGDSALYLCASSLALWTSDKAYEQYFGPGTRLTVT.

V gene TRBV23-1 combines with J gene TRBJ2-2; tentatively, D is TRBD2 (6 bases). TRBV23-1 carries the ORF label, with uncertain function. The CDR3 has 17 residues. The germline V and J ends were trimmed by 9 bases and 4 bases, with 24 bases remaining between them. The CDR3 reads CARDRGVGSGRTGELFF. The CDR3 DNA is TGCGCCAGAGATCGAGGCGTCGGGAGCGGTCGCACCGGGGAGCTGTTTTTT.

V and J are TRBV9 and TRBJ2-2; no reliable D call. The CDR3 runs to 15 residues. V was pared by 3 bases and J by 1 base, with 10 bases between. The germline gives CDR1 SGDLS, CDR2 YYNGEE. CDR3 region: CASSARPQNTGELFF. The CDR3 DNA is TGTGCCAGCAGCGCAAGACCGCAGAACACCGGGGAGCTGTTTTTT.

Written as DNA, the CDR3 is TGTGCCAGCAGCTTACAGGGGGGCGATGAAGCTTTCTTT. Encoded protein: CASSLQGGDEAFF. The chain couples TRBV5-4 to TRBJ1-1, with TRBD1 identical over 8 bases. V lost 2 bases to trimming and J lost 7 bases; unmatched junction nucleotides: 4. The CDR3 runs to 13 residues. Germline V gene data show CDR1 as SGHNT and CDR2 as YYREEE (reference sequence).

Worth noting for this clone: The same CDR3 arises from other DNA sequences in this sample as well. The chain uses TRBV6-1 and TRBJ2-7; unclear D gene. The CDR3 spans 12 residues. Germline V gene lookup returns CDR1 MNHNS and CDR2 SASEGT. V was pared by 2 bases and J by 4 bases, with 6 bases between. The CDR3 reads CASSEKGYEQYF. CDR3 nucleotide sequence: TGTGCCAGCAGTGAAAAGGGTTACGAGCAGTACTTC.

The rearrangement links TRBV10-1 to TRBJ2-2; TRBD2 matches at 9 bases. Germline CDR1 WNHNN, CDR2 SYGVQD (reference sequence). J was trimmed by 3 bases and V by 7 bases; bases with no gene match: 6. The CDR3 is 15 residues long. The CDR3 nucleotides read TGCGCCAGCACCAGGACTAGCGCCTACACCGGGGAGCTGTTTTTT. Its protein is CASTRTSAYTGELFF.

The rearrangement joins TRBV2 to TRBJ2-7, with D hard to call. Trimming removed 0 bases from V and 3 bases from J, with 12 bases in between. The germline CDR1 and CDR2 sequences are SNHLY and FYNNEI. This CDR3 comprises 15 residues. The CDR3 coding sequence is TGTGCCAGCAGTGAAGCGCCGCAGAACGTCTACGAGCAGTACTTC. Amino acid sequence: CASSEAPQNVYEQYF.

The chain uses TRBV11-2 and TRBJ2-7; 10 nucleotides agree with TRBD1. The V gene end was trimmed by 3 bases and the J gene end by 4 bases; junction bases not matched to a gene: 3. CDR3 length: 14 amino acids. CDR1 and CDR2 (germline): SGHAT, FQNNGV. CDR3 protein: CASSLGQGIYEQYF. The CDR3 DNA sequence: TGTGCCAGCAGCTTGGGACAGGGGATATACGAGCAGTACTTC.

The chain carries TRBV5-3 and TRBJ2-3, with D maybe TRBD1 (6 bases). TRBV5-3 is labeled an ORF, and its function is uncertain. The CDR3 extends over 17 amino acids. V lost 4 bases and J lost 7, with 25 bases in between. The CDR3 loop is CARSGKNLNGQKHTQYF. In DNA form, the CDR3 reads TGTGCCAGAAGCGGAAAGAACTTAAACGGACAGAAGCATACGCAGTATTTT.

The J gene is TRBJ1-2, the V gene TRBV28; no reliable D call. The V gene's germline CDR1 is MDHEN and CDR2 SYDVKM. The CDR3 is 13 residues long. V was shortened by 2 bases and J by 4 bases, with 8 bases between the two germline ends. CDR3 protein: CASSLQKPYGYTF. The CDR3, as DNA: TGTGCCAGCAGTTTACAGAAACCCTATGGCTACACCTTC.

CDR3 loop: CASSLKPIPTYEQYF. DNA for the CDR3: TGTGCCAGCAGTTTAAAGCCTATACCCACCTACGAGCAGTACTTC. This chain joins TRBV27 and TRBJ2-7; no clear D. The CDR3 has 15 amino acids. CDR1 is MNHEY, CDR2 SMNVEV, per germline (reference sequence). V lost 2 bases and J 2 bases, leaving 13 bases between the germline ends.

This clone was detected only once. The chain recombines TRBV9 with TRBJ2-5; tentative D call: TRBD2 (6 bases). Between the trimmed V and J ends, which lost 2 bases and 5 bases, there was a span of 13 bases. There are 14 residues in the CDR3. Germline loops: CDR1 SGDLS, CDR2 YYNGEE. The CDR3, as DNA: TGTGCCAGCAGCGTCTCGGGAGTCGGTGAGACCCAGTACTTC. It codes for CASSVSGVGETQYF.